This is a list of T cell receptor beta chains from one sample in a study of Ad26.COV2.S vaccination and SARS-CoV-2 variants. Clones were read by immunoSEQ multiplex PCR, and TCRdb kept only the in-frame ones, dropping some. The data show more than 300,000 clones, around four fifths seen once. The sequencing here drew on peripheral blood, taken in a trial of Ad26.COV2.S vaccine versus placebo. The source is a person aged 18-65 years who received the Ad26.COV2.S COVID-19 vaccine or a placebo. Both conserved end residues are part of each CDR3. The D gene is left open where the match is weak. Clone size is not always given. Where it is, it says once, few, many or a class for expanded clones.

CDR3aa,CDR3nt,j_gene,abundance,v_gene,d_gene
CASSIGGHGLGELFF,TGTGCCAGTAGTATAGGAGGACACGGTCTCGGGGAGCTGTTTTTT,TRBJ2-2,.,TRBV19,.
CASSLGVAGSYNSPLHF,TGTGCCAGCAGCTTAGGCGTGGCCGGGTCCTATAATTCACCCCTCCACTTT,TRBJ1-6,.,TRBV13,.
CASSYRQGNGYTF,TGTGCCAGCAGTTATCGACAGGGCAATGGCTACACCTTC,TRBJ1-2,.,TRBV6-5,TRBD1
CASSLVGEGQPQHF,TGTGCCAGCAGCTTAGTAGGGGAGGGTCAGCCCCAGCATTTT,TRBJ1-5,few,TRBV7-2,.
CASSPDGQGSYGYTF,TGTGCCAGCAGCCCCGATGGACAGGGGAGCTATGGCTACACCTTC,TRBJ1-2,.,TRBV11-3,TRBD1
CASVGRGGTDTQYF,TGTGCCAGCGTCGGACGGGGGGGCACAGATACGCAGTATTTT,TRBJ2-3,.,TRBV2,TRBD2
CAIRRGLAGEGLGTGELFF,TGTGCCATCCGGCGGGGACTAGCGGGCGAAGGGCTCGGAACCGGGGAGCTGTTTTTT,TRBJ2-2,.,TRBV10-3,TRBD2
CASSQSSVAGEEETQYF,TGTGCCAGCAGCCAATCAAGTGTAGCGGGGGAGGAAGAGACCCAGTACTTC,TRBJ2-5,.,TRBV4-2,TRBD2
CASSLEGLGSSEKLFF,TGCGCCAGCAGCTTGGAAGGGCTGGGTAGTTCGGAAAAACTGTTTTTT,TRBJ1-4,.,TRBV5-1,.
CATSREGRGETQYF,TGTGCCACCAGCAGGGAAGGGCGCGGGGAGACCCAGTACTTC,TRBJ2-5,.,TRBV15,.
CASSVGVRGADTQYF,TGTGCCAGCAGCGTAGGAGTCAGGGGGGCAGATACGCAGTATTTT,TRBJ2-3,.,TRBV9,.
CASSPDSNYGYTF,TGTGCCAGCAGTCCGGACTCTAACTATGGCTACACCTTC,TRBJ1-2,once,TRBV28,.
CASSGTDSNTEAFF,TGTGCCAGCAGCGGGACGGACTCCAACACTGAAGCTTTCTTT,TRBJ1-1,.,TRBV5-5,.
CASITRQRQPYNQPQHF,TGTGCCAGCATCACTCGACAGCGACAACCATACAATCAGCCCCAGCATTTT,TRBJ1-5,.,TRBV6-8,.
CASSLERGASYEQYF,TGTGCCAGCAGCTTGGAGCGGGGGGCGTCCTACGAGCAGTACTTC,TRBJ2-7,.,TRBV5-4,TRBD2
CASSLFGPETQYF,TGTGCCAGCAGCCTCTTCGGGCCTGAGACCCAGTACTTC,TRBJ2-5,.,TRBV3-1/TRBV3-2,.
CASSDRVDSPLHF,TGTGCCTCGTCAGACAGGGTTGATTCACCCCTCCACTTT,TRBJ1-6,once,TRBV19,TRBD1
CASSVRELDSPLHF,TGTGCCAGCAGCGTACGGGAACTGGATTCACCCCTCCACTTT,TRBJ1-6,.,TRBV9,.
CASSLFPSGGLSYNEQFF,TGTGCCAGCAGTTTATTCCCTAGCGGGGGGCTCTCCTACAATGAGCAGTTCTTC,TRBJ2-1,.,TRBV27,TRBD2
CAILRRANEQFF,TGCGCCATCCTGAGGAGGGCAAATGAGCAGTTCTTC,TRBJ2-1,.,TRBV10-1,.
CASSLWESSMYF,TGTGCCAGCAGTTTGTGGGAGTCGAGCATGTACTTC,TRBJ2-7,.,TRBV28,.
CASSLLAGGKDNEQFF,TGTGCCAGCAGTTTGCTAGCGGGGGGCAAGGACAATGAGCAGTTCTTC,TRBJ2-1,once,TRBV28,TRBD2
CAWSPGTGGFHEQYF,TGTGCCTGGAGTCCCGGGACAGGGGGCTTCCACGAGCAGTACTTC,TRBJ2-7,.,TRBV30,TRBD1
CATGGEYVGEQYF,TGTGCCACCGGGGGGGAATACGTAGGGGAGCAGTACTTC,TRBJ2-7,.,TRBV3-1/TRBV3-2,TRBD2
CASSLQRANYGYTF,TGTGCCAGCAGCCTACAGAGGGCTAACTATGGCTACACCTTC,TRBJ1-2,.,TRBV7-8,.
CASSLQGRVQYF,TGTGCCAGCAGCCTACAGGGGAGGGTTCAGTACTTC,TRBJ2-4,.,TRBV28,.
CASRLRLAGLTDTQYF,TGTGCCAGTAGACTCAGACTAGCGGGGCTCACAGATACGCAGTATTTT,TRBJ2-3,.,TRBV19,TRBD2
CASSYSSYNEQFF,TGTGCCAGCAGTTACTCCTCCTACAATGAGCAGTTCTTC,TRBJ2-1,once,TRBV6-6,.
CASSDRQGNFYEQYF,TGTGCCAGCAGTGATAGACAGGGGAACTTCTACGAGCAGTACTTC,TRBJ2-7,.,TRBV2,TRBD1
CASSFRDRAGELFF,TGTGCCAGCAGCTTCCGGGACAGAGCCGGGGAGCTGTTTTTT,TRBJ2-2,.,TRBV3-1/TRBV3-2,TRBD1
CASSLDWDRDTEAFF,TGCGCCAGCAGCTTGGATTGGGATCGGGACACTGAAGCTTTCTTT,TRBJ1-1,.,TRBV5-1,.
CASSFPIGARNSPLHF,TGTGCCAGCAGTTTCCCTATAGGGGCGAGGAATTCACCCCTCCACTTT,TRBJ1-6,.,TRBV28,.
CASHHTTNTEAFF,TGTGCCAGTCACCATACGACGAACACTGAAGCTTTCTTT,TRBJ1-1,.,TRBV12-3/TRBV12-4,.
CASSKGQEKGQPQHF,TGTGCCAGCAGCAAGGGACAGGAAAAGGGTCAGCCCCAGCATTTT,TRBJ1-5,.,TRBV21-1,.
CASSIQGINSPLHF,TGTGCCAGTAGTATACAGGGTATCAATTCACCCCTCCACTTT,TRBJ1-6,once,TRBV19,.
CASSLGLAGGLTDTQYF,TGCGCCAGCAGCTTGGGACTAGCGGGGGGACTCACAGATACGCAGTATTTT,TRBJ2-3,once,TRBV5-1,TRBD2
CSASVIPNTGELFF,TGCAGTGCTAGTGTGATACCGAACACCGGGGAGCTGTTTTTT,TRBJ2-2,.,TRBV20-1,.
CASSLSEYYEQYF,TGTGCCAGCAGTTTATCGGAATACTACGAGCAGTACTTC,TRBJ2-7,once,TRBV28,.
CASSEGAAVTDTQYF,TGTGCCAGCAGTGAGGGAGCGGCGGTCACAGATACGCAGTATTTT,TRBJ2-3,few,TRBV6-1,.
CASSQDITGLGDTF,TGCGCCAGCAGCCAAGATATCACAGGCCTTGGGGACACCTTC,TRBJ1-2,.,TRBV4-1,.
CASSQDRTFILPGEQYF,TGTGCCAGCAGCCAAGATCGGACTTTTATACTACCAGGAGAGCAGTACTTC,TRBJ2-7,.,TRBV14,.
CASSTVPGFEEKLFF,TGTGCCAGCAGCACCGTTCCGGGATTCGAGGAAAAACTGTTTTTT,TRBJ1-4,.,TRBV9,.
CASSPVDQPQHF,TGTGCCAGCAGTCCCGTAGACCAGCCCCAGCATTTT,TRBJ1-5,few,TRBV27,.
CASSFQGAGELFF,TGTGCCAGCAGTTTCCAGGGGGCCGGGGAGCTGTTTTTT,TRBJ2-2,.,TRBV12-3/TRBV12-4,TRBD1
CASSVELGSYEQYF,TGTGCCAGCAGCGTAGAGCTGGGGTCCTACGAGCAGTACTTC,TRBJ2-7,few,TRBV9,.
CATSDARGTDQETQYF,TGTGCCACCAGTGATGCAAGGGGGACAGACCAAGAGACCCAGTACTTC,TRBJ2-5,once,TRBV24-1,TRBD1
CASSQNTGGLGTQYF,TGTGCCAGCAGCCAGAATACAGGGGGCTTGGGGACCCAGTACTTC,TRBJ2-5,.,TRBV11-2,TRBD1
CASQNFGTGQETQYF,TGTGCCAGTCAAAACTTCGGGACAGGACAAGAGACCCAGTACTTC,TRBJ2-5,.,TRBV19,TRBD1
CASSLNPSSYNEQFF,TGTGCCAGCAGCTTAAACCCTTCAAGCTACAATGAGCAGTTCTTC,TRBJ2-1,.,TRBV7-3,.
CASSYSGTGGTDTQYF,TGTGCCAGCAGTTACTCGGGCACAGGGGGGACAGATACGCAGTATTTT,TRBJ2-3,few,TRBV6-2/TRBV6-3,TRBD1
CASLRGHYGYTF,TGTGCCAGCCTCAGGGGGCACTATGGCTACACCTTC,TRBJ1-2,few,TRBV28,TRBD1
CASSLGTGGFYNEQFF,TGTGCCAGCAGTTTAGGGACAGGGGGCTTTTACAATGAGCAGTTCTTC,TRBJ2-1,.,TRBV25-1,TRBD1
CASSKTGNTEAFF,TGTGCCAGCAGCAAAACCGGGAACACTGAAGCTTTCTTT,TRBJ1-1,few,TRBV3-1/TRBV3-2,.
CASSRRTDGYEQYF,TGCGCCAGCAGCCGCAGGACGGACGGCTACGAGCAGTACTTC,TRBJ2-7,.,TRBV5-1,.
CSVEDRGHSLGELFF,TGCAGCGTTGAAGATCGGGGACATAGCTTAGGGGAACTGTTTTTT,TRBJ1-4,.,TRBV29-1,.
CASSEADDEQYF,TGTGCCAGCAGTGAAGCTGATGACGAGCAGTACTTC,TRBJ2-7,.,TRBV6-1,.
CASSLSGSETQYF,TGTGCCAGCAGCTTGTCGGGCTCTGAGACCCAGTACTTC,TRBJ2-5,.,TRBV5-6,.
CASSQDPGGGQTTRADTQYF,TGTGCCAGCAGCCAAGATCCGGGCGGGGGGCAGACCACAAGGGCAGATACGCAGTATTTT,TRBJ2-3,.,TRBV4-2,TRBD2
CASSPQGAVGNTIYF,TGTGCCAGCAGCCCACAGGGGGCGGTTGGAAACACCATATATTTT,TRBJ1-3,.,TRBV9,TRBD1
CASSLGTSGSPLHF,TGCGCCAGCAGTCTGGGTACAAGTGGTTCACCCCTCCACTTT,TRBJ1-6,.,TRBV5-1,.